This TCR beta chain was documented in a study of blood T cell repertoires in COVID-19. Looking at the study overall: Researchers got acute and convalescent COVID-19 samples from the United States, Italy and Spain. T cells, B-cell-depleted T cells, or PBMCs provided the cDNA or gDNA that served as material.

The CDR3 length is 14 residues. With 0 bases removed from V and 6 bases from J, the gap between germline ends came to 12 bases. Germline V CDR1 and CDR2: SGDLS, YYNGEE. Original data processing: Amplification from reference gene primers served as the basis for estimated nucleated cell counts. Assay used: immunoSEQ multiplex PCR; TCRdb lists only in-frame clones, some missing. D and trimming were read from the DNA, whereas the V and J calls and clone size are those reported in that table. The sample has about 170,000 clones, roughly 86% seen once; the top ten hold roughly 3.4%. The rearrangement uses TRBV9 and TRBJ1-1; D is ambiguous. Sample: peripheral blood. The TCR sequence derives from a man between 65 and 85 years old with acute or convalescent COVID-19. This CDR3 is CASSVVGGGPEAFF. CDR3 nucleotide sequence: TGTGCCAGCAGCGTAGTGGGCGGAGGCCCTGAAGCTTTCTTT. The full variable domain, in which reference TRBV9 and TRBJ1-1 provide the parts outside the CDR3, is DSGVTQTPKHLITATGQRVTLRCSPRSGDLSVYWYQQSLDQGLQFLIQYYNGEERAKGNILERFSAQQFPDLHSELNLSSLELGDSALYFCASSVVGGGPEAFFGQGTRLTVV.